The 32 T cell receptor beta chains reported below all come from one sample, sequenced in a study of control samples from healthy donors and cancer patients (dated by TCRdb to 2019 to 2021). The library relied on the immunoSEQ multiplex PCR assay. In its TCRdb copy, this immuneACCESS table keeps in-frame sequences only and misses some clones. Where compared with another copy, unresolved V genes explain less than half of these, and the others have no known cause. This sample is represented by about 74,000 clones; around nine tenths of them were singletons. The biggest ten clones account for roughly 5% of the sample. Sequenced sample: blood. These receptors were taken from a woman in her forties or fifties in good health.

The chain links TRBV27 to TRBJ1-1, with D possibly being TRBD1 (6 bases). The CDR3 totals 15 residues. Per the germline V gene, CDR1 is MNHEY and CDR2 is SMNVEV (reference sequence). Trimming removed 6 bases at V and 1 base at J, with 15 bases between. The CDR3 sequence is CASRPRGLSNTEAFF. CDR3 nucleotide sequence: TGTGCCAGCAGGCCCAGGGGACTCTCGAACACTGAAGCTTTCTTT.

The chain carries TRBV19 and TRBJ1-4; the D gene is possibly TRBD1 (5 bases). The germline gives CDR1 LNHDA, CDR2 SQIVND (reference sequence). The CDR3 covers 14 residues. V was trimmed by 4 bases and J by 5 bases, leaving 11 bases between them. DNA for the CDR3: TGTGCCAGTAGTACCCAGGGTCGAAATGAAAAACTGTTTTTT. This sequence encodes CASSTQGRNEKLFF.

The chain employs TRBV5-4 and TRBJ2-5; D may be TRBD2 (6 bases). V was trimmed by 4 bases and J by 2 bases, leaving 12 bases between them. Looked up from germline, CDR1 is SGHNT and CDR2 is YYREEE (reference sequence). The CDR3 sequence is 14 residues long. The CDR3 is CASSPGDKQETQYF. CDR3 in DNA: TGTGCCAGCAGCCCGGGAGACAAACAAGAGACCCAGTACTTC.

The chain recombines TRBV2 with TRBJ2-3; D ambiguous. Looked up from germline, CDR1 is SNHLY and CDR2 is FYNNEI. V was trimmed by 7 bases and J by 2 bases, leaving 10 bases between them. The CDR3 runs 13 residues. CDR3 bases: TGTGCCAGCAAAATCCTAGTCACAGATACGCAGTATTTT. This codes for CASKILVTDTQYF.

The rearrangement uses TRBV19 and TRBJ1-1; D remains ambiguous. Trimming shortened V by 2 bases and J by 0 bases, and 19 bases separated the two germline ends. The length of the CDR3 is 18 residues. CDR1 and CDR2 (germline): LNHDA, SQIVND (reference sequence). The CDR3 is CASSIRGSSRALNTEAFF. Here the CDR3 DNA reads TGTGCCAGTAGTATACGGGGTTCTAGTCGAGCTTTGAACACTGAAGCTTTCTTT. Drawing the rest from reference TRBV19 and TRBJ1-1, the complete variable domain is DGGITQSPKYLFRKEGQNVTLSCEQNLNHDAMYWYRQDPGQGLRLIYYSQIVNDFQKGDIAEGYSVSREKKESFPLTVTSAQKNPTAFYLCASSIRGSSRALNTEAFFGQGTRLTVV.

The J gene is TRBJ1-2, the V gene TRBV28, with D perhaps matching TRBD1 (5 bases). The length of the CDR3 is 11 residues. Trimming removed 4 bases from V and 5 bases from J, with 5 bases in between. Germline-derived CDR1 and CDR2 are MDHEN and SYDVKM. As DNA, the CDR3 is TGTGCCAGCAGTTGGGGGTATGGCTACACCTTC. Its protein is CASSWGYGYTF.

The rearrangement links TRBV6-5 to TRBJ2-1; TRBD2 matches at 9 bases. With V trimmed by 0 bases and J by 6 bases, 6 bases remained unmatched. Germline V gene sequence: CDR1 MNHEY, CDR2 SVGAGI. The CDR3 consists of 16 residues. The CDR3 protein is CASSYSFLAGLNEQFF. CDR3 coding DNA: TGTGCCAGCAGTTACTCTTTTCTAGCGGGGCTCAATGAGCAGTTCTTC.

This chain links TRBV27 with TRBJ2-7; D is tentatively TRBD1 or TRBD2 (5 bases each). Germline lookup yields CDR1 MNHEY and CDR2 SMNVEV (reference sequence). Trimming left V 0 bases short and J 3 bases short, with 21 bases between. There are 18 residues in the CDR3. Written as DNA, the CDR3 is TGTGCCAGCAGTTTATCCCCGGGACCCCGTGGCTTTTTCTACGAGCAGTACTTC. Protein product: CASSLSPGPRGFFYEQYF.

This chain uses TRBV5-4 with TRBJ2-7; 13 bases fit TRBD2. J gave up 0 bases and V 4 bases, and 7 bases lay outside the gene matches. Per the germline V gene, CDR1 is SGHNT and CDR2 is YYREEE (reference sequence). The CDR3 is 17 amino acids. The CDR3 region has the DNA TGTGCCAGCAGCAAAAAGGGACTAGCGGGGAGCTCCTACGAGCAGTACTTC. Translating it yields CASSKKGLAGSSYEQYF.

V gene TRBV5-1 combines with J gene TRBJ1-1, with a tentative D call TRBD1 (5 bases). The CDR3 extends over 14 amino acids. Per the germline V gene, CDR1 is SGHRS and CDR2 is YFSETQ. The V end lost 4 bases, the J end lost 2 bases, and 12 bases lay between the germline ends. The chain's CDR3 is CASSPGGGNTEAFF. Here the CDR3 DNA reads TGCGCCAGCAGCCCGGGCGGGGGAAACACTGAAGCTTTCTTT.

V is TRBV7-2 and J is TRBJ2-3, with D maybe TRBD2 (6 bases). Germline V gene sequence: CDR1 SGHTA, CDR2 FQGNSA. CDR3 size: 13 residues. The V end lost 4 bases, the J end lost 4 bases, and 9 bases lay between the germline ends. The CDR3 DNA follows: TGTGCCAGCAGCTCCTGGGGGGCAGATACGCAGTATTTT. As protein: CASSSWGADTQYF.

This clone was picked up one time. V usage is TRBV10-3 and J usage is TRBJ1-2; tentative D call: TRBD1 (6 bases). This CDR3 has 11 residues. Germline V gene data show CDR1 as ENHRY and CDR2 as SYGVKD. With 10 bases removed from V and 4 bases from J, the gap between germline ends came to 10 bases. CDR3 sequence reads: CATGQFYGYTF. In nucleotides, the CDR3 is TGTGCCACCGGACAGTTCTATGGCTACACCTTC.

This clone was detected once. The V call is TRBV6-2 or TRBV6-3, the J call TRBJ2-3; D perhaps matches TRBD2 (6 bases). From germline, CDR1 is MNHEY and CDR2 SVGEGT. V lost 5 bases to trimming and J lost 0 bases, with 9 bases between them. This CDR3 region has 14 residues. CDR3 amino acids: CASSRAGSTDTQYF. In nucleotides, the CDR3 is TGTGCCAGCAGTCGAGCGGGCAGCACAGATACGCAGTATTTT.

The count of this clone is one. This chain's CDR3 is CSASVPSNEQFF. The CDR3 region has the DNA TGCAGTGCTAGTGTCCCCTCCAATGAGCAGTTCTTC. The V call is TRBV20-1, the J call TRBJ2-1; D unresolved. The length of the CDR3 is 12 residues. Germline CDR1 is DFQATT and CDR2 is SNEGSKA (reference sequence). Trimming pared 3 bases from V and 6 bases from J, leaving 9 bases between.

This CDR3 reads CASSLGFWTEAFF. The CDR3 DNA follows: TGTGCCAGCAGTCTTGGTTTTTGGACTGAAGCTTTCTTT. This chain joins TRBV6-5 and TRBJ1-1; D unresolved. Germline loops: CDR1 MNHEY, CDR2 SVGAGI. This CDR3 has 13 amino acids. The V and J ends lost 5 bases and 5 bases respectively, with 12 bases between them.

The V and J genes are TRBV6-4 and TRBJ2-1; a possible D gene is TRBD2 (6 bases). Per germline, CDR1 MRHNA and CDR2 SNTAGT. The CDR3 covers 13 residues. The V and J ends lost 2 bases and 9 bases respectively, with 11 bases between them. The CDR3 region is CASSDRDLGEQFF. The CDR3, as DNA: TGTGCCAGCAGTGACAGGGACTTAGGTGAGCAGTTCTTC.

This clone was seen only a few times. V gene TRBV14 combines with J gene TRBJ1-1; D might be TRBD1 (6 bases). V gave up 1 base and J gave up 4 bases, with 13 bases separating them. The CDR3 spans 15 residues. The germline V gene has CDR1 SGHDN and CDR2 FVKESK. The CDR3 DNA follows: TGTGCCAGCAGCCAAGGGCAGGGGTCCGGCACTGAAGCTTTCTTT. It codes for CASSQGQGSGTEAFF.

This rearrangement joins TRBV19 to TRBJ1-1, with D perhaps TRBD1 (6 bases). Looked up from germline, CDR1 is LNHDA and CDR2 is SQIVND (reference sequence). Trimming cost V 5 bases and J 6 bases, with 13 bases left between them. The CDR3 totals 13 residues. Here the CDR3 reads CASSSLPGAEAFF. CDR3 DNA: TGTGCCAGTAGTTCCCTCCCAGGGGCTGAAGCTTTCTTT.

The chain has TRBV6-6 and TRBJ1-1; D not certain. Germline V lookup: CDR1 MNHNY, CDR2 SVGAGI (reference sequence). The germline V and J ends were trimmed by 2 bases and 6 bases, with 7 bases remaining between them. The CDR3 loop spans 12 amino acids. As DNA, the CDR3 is TGTGCCAGCAGTTACACCCCCTCTGAAGCTTTCTTT. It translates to CASSYTPSEAFF.

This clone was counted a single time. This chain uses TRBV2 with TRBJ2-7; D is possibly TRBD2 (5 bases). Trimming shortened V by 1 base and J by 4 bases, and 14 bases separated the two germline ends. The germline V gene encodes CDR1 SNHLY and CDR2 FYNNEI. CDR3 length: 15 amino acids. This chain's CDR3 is CASSEEEGSVYEQYF. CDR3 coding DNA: TGTGCCAGCAGTGAAGAAGAGGGATCAGTATACGAGCAGTACTTC.

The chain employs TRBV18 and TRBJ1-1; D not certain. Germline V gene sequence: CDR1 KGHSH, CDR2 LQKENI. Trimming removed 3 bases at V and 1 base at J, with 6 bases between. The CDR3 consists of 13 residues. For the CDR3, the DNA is TGTGCCAGCTCACCCACATCGAACACTGAAGCTTTCTTT. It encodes CASSPTSNTEAFF.

CDR3 in DNA: TGTGCCAGCAGTTACTCGGGCAGAGATGGCTACACCTTC. Encoded protein: CASSYSGRDGYTF. The rearrangement joins TRBV6-6 to TRBJ1-2; D gene ambiguous. The length of the CDR3 is 13 residues. V was trimmed by 0 bases and J by 6 bases, leaving 8 bases between them. Per the germline V gene, CDR1 is MNHNY and CDR2 is SVGAGI (reference sequence).

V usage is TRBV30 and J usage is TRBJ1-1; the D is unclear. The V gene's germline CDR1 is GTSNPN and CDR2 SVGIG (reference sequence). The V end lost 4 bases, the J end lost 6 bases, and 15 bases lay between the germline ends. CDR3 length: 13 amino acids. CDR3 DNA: TGTGCCTGGATACCCCCCACCTCCGCTGAAGCTTTCTTT. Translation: CAWIPPTSAEAFF.

The CDR3 spells CSVAVAGASQYF. The CDR3, as DNA: TGCAGCGTTGCGGTAGCGGGGGCCTCGCAGTATTTT. The chain couples TRBV29-1 to TRBJ2-3, with 9 bases that match TRBD2. V shed 4 bases, J shed 10 bases, and the junction held 6 bases outside the gene matches. The CDR3 extends over 12 amino acids. The germline V gene encodes CDR1 SQVTM and CDR2 ANQGSEA.

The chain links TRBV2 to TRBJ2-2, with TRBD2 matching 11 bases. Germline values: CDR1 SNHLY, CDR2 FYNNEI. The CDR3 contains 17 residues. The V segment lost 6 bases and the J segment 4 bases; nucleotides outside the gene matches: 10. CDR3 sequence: CASRGGLAGGGTGELFF. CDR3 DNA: TGTGCCAGCAGGGGAGGACTAGCGGGTGGGGGCACCGGGGAGCTGTTTTTT. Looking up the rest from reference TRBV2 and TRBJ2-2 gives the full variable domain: EPEVTQTPSHQVTQMGQEVILRCVPISNHLYFYWYRQILGQKVEFLVSFYNNEISEKSEIFDDQFSVERPDGSNFTLKIRSTKLEDSAMYFCASRGGLAGGGTGELFFGEGSRLTVL.

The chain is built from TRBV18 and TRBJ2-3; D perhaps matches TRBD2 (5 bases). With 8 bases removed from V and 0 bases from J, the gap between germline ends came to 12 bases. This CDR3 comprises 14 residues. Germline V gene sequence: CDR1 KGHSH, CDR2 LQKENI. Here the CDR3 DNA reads TGTGCCAGCAGAACCGGGATAAGCACAGATACGCAGTATTTT. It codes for CASRTGISTDTQYF.

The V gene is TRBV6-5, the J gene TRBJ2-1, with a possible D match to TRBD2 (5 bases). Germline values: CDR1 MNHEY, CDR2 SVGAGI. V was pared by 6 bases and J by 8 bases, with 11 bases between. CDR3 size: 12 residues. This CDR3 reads CASRDAGDEQFF. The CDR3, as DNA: TGTGCCAGCAGGGATGCCGGGGATGAGCAGTTCTTC.

The CDR3 region is CASSYSYSTTTDTQYF. CDR3 nucleotide sequence: TGTGCCAGCAGTTACTCCTATTCGACGACAACGGATACGCAGTATTTT. The V and J genes are TRBV6-5 and TRBJ2-3; D remains ambiguous. The CDR3 loop spans 16 amino acids. V was trimmed by 0 bases and J by 6 bases, leaving 16 bases between them. Germline CDR1 and CDR2: MNHEY and SVGAGI.

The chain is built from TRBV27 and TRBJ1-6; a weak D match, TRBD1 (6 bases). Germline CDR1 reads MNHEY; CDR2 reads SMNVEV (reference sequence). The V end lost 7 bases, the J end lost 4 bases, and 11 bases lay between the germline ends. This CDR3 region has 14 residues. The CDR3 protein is CASKTGQYNSPLHF. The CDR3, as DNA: TGTGCCAGCAAGACGGGACAATATAATTCACCCCTCCACTTT.

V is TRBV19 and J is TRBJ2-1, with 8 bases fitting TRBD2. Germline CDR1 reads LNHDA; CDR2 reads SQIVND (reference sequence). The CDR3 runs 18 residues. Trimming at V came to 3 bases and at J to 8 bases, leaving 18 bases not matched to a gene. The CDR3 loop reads CASSIRLFGGANLYEQFF. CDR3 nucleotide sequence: TGTGCCAGTAGTATCAGACTCTTCGGGGGGGCCAATCTCTATGAGCAGTTCTTC.

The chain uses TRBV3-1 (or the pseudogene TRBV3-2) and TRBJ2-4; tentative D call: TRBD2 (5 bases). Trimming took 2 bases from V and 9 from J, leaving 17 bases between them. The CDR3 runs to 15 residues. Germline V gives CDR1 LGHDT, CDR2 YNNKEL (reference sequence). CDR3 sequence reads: CASSQNKGASGIQYF. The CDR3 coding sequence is TGTGCCAGCAGCCAAAACAAGGGAGCCTCGGGCATTCAGTACTTC.

The CDR3 bases are TGTGCCAGCAGTTTGAGGGGACACCTCTTTAATTCACCCCTCCACTTT. It is translated as CASSLRGHLFNSPLHF. This rearrangement joins TRBV6-5 to TRBJ1-6; D may be TRBD1 (6 bases). The germline V gene encodes CDR1 MNHEY and CDR2 SVGAGI. Trimming shortened V by 4 bases and J by 6 bases, and 16 bases separated the two germline ends. There are 16 residues in the CDR3.